The rows below give T cell receptor beta chains drawn from one sample of a study of vaccination and CD4 T cells after COVID-19. For these receptors, no antigen is known. TCRdb reprocessed the PCR reads via MiXCR and lists one record per CDR3 protein. The data contain about 20,000 distinct CDR3 sequences, about three fifths of them singletons. The material was CD4+ T cells from blood, cultured in vitro, obtained before SARS-CoV-2 vaccination. The receptors originated from a human donor who had recovered from COVID-19. The CDR3 runs from the conserved cysteine through the conserved F or W. D genes are given only for firm matches. Clone size is given for some rows only: seen once, a few or many times, or a class if the clone is expanded.

>TRBJ1-4|14|NA|NA|TRBV5-6
CASSSGAVGEKLFF
TGTGCCAGCAGCTCGGGGGCGGTCGGTGAAAAACTGTTTTTT
>TRBJ2-5|15|TRBD2|once|TRBV29-1
CSGEAGGGDWETQYF
TGCAGCGGTGAAGCGGGCGGGGGGGATTGGGAGACCCAGTACTTC
>TRBJ1-1|14|NA|NA|TRBV7-2
CASSLEIQRMEAFF
TGTGCCAGCAGCTTAGAAATACAGCGAATGGAAGCTTTCTTT
>TRBJ2-3|18|TRBD2|NA|TRBV28
CASSSGLAGVFSTDTQYF
TGTGCCAGCAGTTCTGGGCTAGCGGGAGTCTTTAGCACAGATACGCAGTATTTT
>TRBJ2-2|15|NA|NA|TRBV7-9
CASSLVVGFTGELFF
TGTGCCAGCAGCTTAGTTGTCGGGTTCACCGGGGAGCTGTTTTTT
>TRBJ1-4|12|NA|NA|TRBV28
CAVGGQVEKLFF
TGTGCCGTTGGGGGGCAGGTTGAAAAACTGTTTTTT
>TRBJ1-6|16|NA|NA|TRBV6-1
CASSDEFGLGVSPLHF
TGTGCCAGCAGCGACGAGTTTGGCCTTGGGGTTTCACCCCTCCACTTT
>TRBJ2-3|16|NA|NA|TRBV19
CASRKTRSGRADTQYF
TGTGCCAGTAGGAAAACTAGGTCGGGACGGGCAGATACGCAGTATTTT
>TRBJ2-5|17|TRBD2|few|TRBV20-1
CSASPSGRAWGRETQYF
TGCAGTGCTAGTCCTAGCGGGAGGGCCTGGGGTAGAGAGACCCAGTACTTC
>TRBJ1-2|15|NA|NA|TRBV11-2
CASSSTGSDDYGYTF
TGTGCCAGCAGCTCAACAGGGTCGGATGACTATGGCTACACCTTC
>TRBJ2-2|15|TRBD1|NA|TRBV6-2/TRBV6-3
CASTTGGRNTGELFF
TGTGCCAGCACCACAGGGGGCCGGAACACCGGGGAGCTGTTTTTT
>TRBJ2-2|16|NA|NA|TRBV15
CATSRHRGLNTGELFF
TGTGCCACCAGCCGACACAGGGGACTGAACACCGGGGAGCTGTTTTTT
>TRBJ2-2|16|NA|once|TRBV28
CASSPRQVLNTGELFF
TGTGCCAGCAGTCCTAGACAGGTCCTGAACACCGGGGAGCTGTTTTTT
>TRBJ1-2|14|TRBD1|NA|TRBV27
CASRTGQGGDGYTF
TGTGCCAGCAGGACGGGACAGGGTGGTGATGGCTACACCTTC
>TRBJ2-2|17|TRBD1|few|TRBV20-1
CSARLRDRGLFTGELFF
TGCAGTGCTAGACTGCGGGACAGGGGGCTTTTCACCGGGGAGCTGTTTTTT
>TRBJ1-5|16|NA|NA|TRBV28
CASIRARAFSNQPQHF
TGTGCCAGCATACGGGCGAGGGCTTTTAGCAATCAGCCCCAGCATTTT
>TRBJ1-1|11|NA|NA|TRBV6-5
CASSYNSEAFF
TGTGCCAGCAGTTACAACAGTGAAGCTTTCTTT
>TRBJ1-3|15|NA|once|TRBV6-5
CASSYSPGSGNTIYF
TGTGCCAGCAGTTACTCGCCAGGCTCTGGAAACACCATATATTTT
>TRBJ2-7|12|TRBD2|few|TRBV20-1
CSVASGSYEQYF
TGCAGTGTAGCTAGCGGGTCGTACGAGCAGTACTTC
>TRBJ2-3|17|TRBD2|NA|TRBV20-1
CSASGLAGEGVTDTQYF
TGCAGTGCGTCGGGACTAGCGGGAGAGGGTGTCACAGATACGCAGTATTTT
>TRBJ2-5|13|NA|once|TRBV6-1
CATSTGAGETQYF
TGTGCCACCTCCACGGGGGCGGGAGAGACCCAGTACTTC
>TRBJ1-5|12|NA|NA|TRBV7-2
CASSSRGQPQHF
TGTGCCAGCAGCTCCCGCGGGCAGCCCCAGCATTTT
>TRBJ2-2|15|TRBD1|NA|TRBV7-7
CASSLDRGDTGELFF
TGTGCCAGCAGCCTTGACAGGGGGGACACCGGGGAGCTGTTTTTT
>TRBJ2-1|12|NA|NA|TRBV29-1
CSVEIRYNEQFF
TGCAGCGTTGAAATCCGTTACAATGAGCAGTTCTTC
>TRBJ1-1|14|NA|few|TRBV10-3
CAIISRALNPEAFF
TGTGCCATCATAAGCAGGGCGTTAAACCCTGAAGCTTTCTTT
>TRBJ1-5|13|NA|few|TRBV19
CASSGQSNQPQHF
TGTGCCAGTAGTGGACAGAGCAATCAGCCCCAGCATTTT
>TRBJ2-7|14|NA|NA|TRBV7-2
CASSLGGMLDEQYF
TGTGCCAGCAGCTTAGGCGGGATGTTGGACGAGCAGTACTTC
>TRBJ2-5|13|NA|NA|TRBV6-1
CASSAGRGETQYF
TGTGCCAGCAGTGCGGGCAGAGGGGAGACCCAGTACTTC
>TRBJ2-3|13|NA|NA|TRBV7-9
CASSEDHTDTQYF
TGTGCCAGCAGCGAGGACCACACAGATACGCAGTATTTT
>TRBJ2-1|14|NA|NA|TRBV7-9
CASSPLGLRNEQFF
TGTGCCAGCAGCCCACTGGGACTTCGGAATGAGCAGTTCTTC
>TRBJ1-1|16|TRBD1|few|TRBV6-1
CASRGQGALRNTEAFF
TGTGCCAGCAGAGGACAGGGGGCATTGAGGAACACTGAAGCTTTCTTT
>TRBJ1-4|16|NA|NA|TRBV20-1
CSAYSFEQGPREKLFF
TGCAGTGCTTACTCCTTTGAACAGGGCCCGCGAGAAAAACTGTTTTTT
>TRBJ1-5|14|NA|NA|TRBV30
CAWSVEPREQPQHF
TGTGCCTGGAGTGTAGAACCGAGGGAACAGCCCCAGCATTTT
>TRBJ2-7|12|TRBD1|once|TRBV2
CALGTVHYEQYF
TGTGCCTTAGGGACAGTACATTACGAGCAGTACTTC
>TRBJ1-1|14|NA|few|TRBV20-1
CSAPIHTGNTEAFF
TGCAGTGCTCCAATACACACAGGGAACACTGAAGCTTTCTTT
>TRBJ2-1|15|NA|once|TRBV2
CASSGILTSYNEQFF
TGTGCCAGCAGTGGGATCTTAACCTCCTACAATGAGCAGTTCTTC
>TRBJ1-2|16|NA|NA|TRBV7-9
CASSFIDGSNNYGYTF
TGTGCCAGCAGCTTTATCGACGGTTCTAATAACTATGGCTACACCTTC
>TRBJ2-4|14|NA|NA|TRBV6-1
CASHPQGLKNIQYF
TGTGCCAGCCACCCCCAGGGTTTAAAAAACATTCAGTACTTC
>TRBJ2-1|17|NA|NA|TRBV10-3
CAIKTPGHPSSYNEQFF
TGTGCCATCAAAACCCCGGGACACCCGAGCTCCTACAATGAGCAGTTCTTC
>TRBJ2-5|16|TRBD2|NA|TRBV7-6
CASSPSGRNRQETQYF
TGTGCCAGCAGCCCTAGCGGGAGGAACAGGCAAGAGACCCAGTACTTC
>TRBJ2-1|17|TRBD2|once|TRBV6-5
CASSYTLAGVRYNEQFF
TGTGCCAGCAGTTACACCTTAGCGGGAGTCCGTTACAATGAGCAGTTCTTC